This T cell receptor beta chain is from a study of blood T cells in healthy people across ages. Study-level points and caveats: CMV infection status of these donors was not known.

Looked up from germline, CDR1 is SQVTM and CDR2 is ANQGSEA. The CDR3 has 13 amino acids. Combining a sample-barcoded 5' primer with a J-beta primer mix, a second PCR ran for 7 to 11 cycles. One entry per CDR3 protein, called by TCRdb with MiXCR from the 5' RACE reads. The sample consists of 750,000 to 850,000 distinct CDR3 sequences, just under 25% of them appearing once. This clonotype was counted at least ten times. Its antigen is not identified. Each donor had approximately 10 milliliters of peripheral blood drawn. This sample was shared with a second study, whose subject was T cells of mothers and their children. That source reports: According to the study, all extracted RNA entered cDNA synthesis at around 1.5 ug per 15 ul. Each mother yielded more than 9.5 million TCR beta CDR3 reads. Each child yielded millions of reads.

This sequence joins TRBV29-1 and TRBJ2-5; 10 positions match TRBD1. TRBJ2-7 matches the DNA end more closely, so the J call is doubtful. Sequences were obtained from blood. This receptor was identified in a boy under 18 in good health. The CDR3 DNA is TGCAGCGTTGAAAGACAGGGGGCTTACGAGCAGTACTTC. Translated, it gives CSVERQGAYEQYF.